This is a list of T cell receptor beta chains from one sample in a study of cytomegalovirus exposure and HLA in healthy donors. Libraries were prepared by immunoSEQ multiplex PCR; TCRdb keeps only in-frame clonotypes and omits some of them. The sample holds around 120,000 clones, about 80% seen once. Sequencing was done on a sample of PBMCs. The receptors were gathered from a female donor in good health and CMV-seropositive. CDR3s include the opening cysteine and the closing phenylalanine or tryptophan. A D gene is named only where the DNA matches it firmly. Clone sizes are given selectively: once, few, many, or a class where the clone is expanded.

V: TRBV30
size: few
J: TRBJ1-2
D: .
CDR3: CAWSVRFRGMGGYTF
DNA: TGTGCCTGGAGTGTACGGTTTCGGGGGATGGGGGGCTACACCTTC

V: TRBV7-6
size: .
J: TRBJ1-4
D: TRBD1
CDR3: CASRPGGAEEKLFF
DNA: TGTGCCAGCAGGCCAGGGGGCGCAGAAGAAAAACTGTTTTTT

V: TRBV30
size: .
J: TRBJ1-2
D: .
CDR3: CAFSQGGNYGYTF
DNA: TGTGCCTTTTCCCAGGGTGGGAACTATGGCTACACCTTC

V: TRBV6-5
size: .
J: TRBJ1-2
D: .
CDR3: CASSKTDNYGYTF
DNA: TGTGCCAGCAGTAAGACAGATAACTATGGCTACACCTTC

V: TRBV9
size: .
J: TRBJ1-1
D: .
CDR3: CASSLGQNTEAFF
DNA: TGTGCCAGCAGCCTCGGACAGAACACTGAAGCTTTCTTT

V: TRBV2
size: .
J: TRBJ2-7
D: TRBD1
CDR3: CASSENTGGSYEQYF
DNA: TGTGCCAGCAGTGAAAACACAGGGGGCTCCTACGAGCAGTACTTC

V: TRBV28
size: .
J: TRBJ2-5
D: TRBD2
CDR3: CASSLIGREEETQYF
DNA: TGTGCCAGCAGTTTGATTGGGAGGGAGGAAGAGACCCAGTACTTC

V: TRBV14
size: .
J: TRBJ1-2
D: TRBD1
CDR3: CASSRRDSYGYTF
DNA: TGTGCCAGCAGCCGCCGGGACAGCTATGGCTACACCTTC

V: TRBV4-1
size: few
J: TRBJ2-1
D: TRBD1
CDR3: CASSRPGQGAGEQFF
DNA: TGCGCCAGCAGCCGCCCGGGACAGGGGGCCGGTGAGCAGTTCTTC

V: TRBV28
size: few
J: TRBJ1-2
D: .
CDR3: CASSISVIYGYTF
DNA: TGTGCCAGCAGTATTTCAGTCATTTATGGCTACACCTTC

V: TRBV5-5
size: .
J: TRBJ1-1
D: TRBD1
CDR3: CASSGEQGGRAEAFF
DNA: TGTGCCAGCAGCGGCGAACAGGGGGGCAGAGCTGAAGCTTTCTTT

V: TRBV7-9
size: .
J: TRBJ1-2
D: .
CDR3: CASSFGNGGYTF
DNA: TGTGCCAGCAGCTTCGGGAATGGTGGCTACACCTTC

V: TRBV4-3
size: few
J: TRBJ1-6
D: .
CDR3: CASSQDRHRGSPLHF
DNA: TGCGCCAGCAGCCAAGATCGTCATAGAGGGTCACCCCTCCACTTT

V: TRBV28
size: .
J: TRBJ1-4
D: TRBD1
CDR3: CASSKQGASNEKLFF
DNA: TGTGCCAGCAGCAAGCAGGGGGCTAGTAATGAAAAACTGTTTTTT

V: TRBV5-4
size: few
J: TRBJ1-2
D: .
CDR3: CASSLVSGQGGGYTF
DNA: TGTGCCAGCAGCTTGGTTAGCGGTCAGGGAGGGGGCTACACCTTC

V: TRBV19
size: .
J: TRBJ1-2
D: .
CDR3: CASHSLRGRYGYTF
DNA: TGTGCCAGTCATTCCCTTCGGGGTAGGTATGGCTACACCTTC

V: TRBV6-1
size: .
J: TRBJ2-2
D: .
CDR3: CASSDPATDYTGELFF
DNA: TGTGCCAGCAGTGACCCCGCCACCGACTACACCGGGGAGCTGTTTTTT

V: TRBV5-6
size: .
J: TRBJ2-2
D: .
CDR3: CASSLGYDTGELFF
DNA: TGTGCCAGCAGCTTGGGCTATGACACCGGGGAGCTGTTTTTT

V: TRBV7-9
size: .
J: TRBJ1-3
D: TRBD1
CDR3: CASNTGGGNTIYF
DNA: TGTGCCAGCAACACAGGGGGCGGAAACACCATATATTTT

V: TRBV5-1
size: .
J: TRBJ2-5
D: .
CDR3: CASSGDSLETQYF
DNA: TGCGCCAGCAGCGGTGACAGCTTGGAGACCCAGTACTTC

V: TRBV10-1
size: .
J: TRBJ2-3
D: .
CDR3: CASSYGGTDTQYF
DNA: TGCGCCAGCAGTTATGGGGGGACAGATACGCAGTATTTT

V: TRBV28
size: .
J: TRBJ1-1
D: .
CDR3: CVAQGMNTEAFF
DNA: TGTGTCGCGCAGGGTATGAACACTGAAGCTTTCTTT

V: TRBV27
size: .
J: TRBJ2-1
D: TRBD2
CDR3: CASARTSGGNNEQFF
DNA: TGTGCCAGCGCACGGACTAGCGGGGGGAATAATGAGCAGTTCTTC

V: TRBV25-1
size: few
J: TRBJ1-1
D: .
CDR3: CASSDPQGITEAFF
DNA: TGTGCCAGCAGTGACCCACAGGGTATCACTGAAGCTTTCTTT

V: TRBV2
size: .
J: TRBJ2-5
D: TRBD1
CDR3: CASSAGQGTETQYF
DNA: TGTGCCAGCAGTGCGGGACAGGGGACAGAGACCCAGTACTTC

V: TRBV5-1
size: few
J: TRBJ1-2
D: .
CDR3: CASSPMATNYGYTF
DNA: TGCGCCAGCAGCCCGATGGCCACTAACTATGGCTACACCTTC

V: TRBV27
size: few
J: TRBJ1-2
D: .
CDR3: CASSRQISMSGYTF
DNA: TGTGCCAGCAGCAGACAGATTTCTATGTCGGGCTACACCTTC

V: TRBV27
size: .
J: TRBJ1-5
D: .
CDR3: CASSWTSGSNQPQHF
DNA: TGTGCCAGCAGTTGGACTTCGGGAAGCAATCAGCCCCAGCATTTT

V: TRBV9
size: .
J: TRBJ2-7
D: TRBD1
CDR3: CASSVGSAGGYYEQYF
DNA: TGTGCCAGCAGCGTAGGTTCGGCAGGGGGTTACTACGAGCAGTACTTC

V: TRBV7-9
size: once
J: TRBJ1-4
D: TRBD1
CDR3: CASSLTGTNEKLFF
DNA: TGTGCCAGCAGTCTGACAGGGACTAATGAAAAACTGTTTTTT

V: TRBV1
size: .
J: TRBJ1-5
D: .
CDR3: CTSSRTGEDQPQHF
DNA: TGCACCAGCAGCCGAACAGGGGAGGATCAGCCCCAGCATTTT

V: TRBV5-1
size: .
J: TRBJ1-5
D: .
CDR3: CASSLAGEGNQPQHF
DNA: TGCGCCAGCAGCTTAGCGGGTGAGGGCAATCAGCCCCAGCATTTT

V: TRBV4-2
size: .
J: TRBJ1-1
D: TRBD1
CDR3: CASTQGRGVGNTEAFF
DNA: TGTGCCAGCACCCAGGGCAGGGGGGTTGGTAACACTGAAGCTTTCTTT

V: TRBV12-5
size: .
J: TRBJ2-1
D: TRBD2
CDR3: CASGRTSGGARGSVREQFF
DNA: TGTGCTAGTGGTCGGACTAGCGGGGGGGCTAGGGGTTCGGTACGTGAGCAGTTCTTC

V: TRBV28
size: .
J: TRBJ1-5
D: .
CDR3: CASTLDRTNQPQHF
DNA: TGTGCCAGCACCCTGGACAGAACTAATCAGCCCCAGCATTTT

V: TRBV7-9
size: .
J: TRBJ2-2
D: .
CDR3: CASSSGTLNTGELFF
DNA: TGTGCCAGCAGCTCCGGGACACTGAACACCGGGGAGCTGTTTTTT

V: TRBV28
size: .
J: TRBJ2-5
D: .
CDR3: CASSLRITSTETQYF
DNA: TGTGCCAGCAGTTTAAGGATAACTAGCACGGAGACCCAGTACTTC

V: TRBV6-5
size: few
J: TRBJ2-7
D: TRBD1
CDR3: CASSLPGQGLNEQYF
DNA: TGTGCCAGCAGTCTGCCGGGACAGGGCCTTAACGAGCAGTACTTC

V: TRBV11-1
size: .
J: TRBJ1-1
D: .
CDR3: CASSRRDGGEAFF
DNA: TGTGCCAGCAGCCGAAGGGACGGGGGAGAAGCTTTCTTT

V: TRBV29-1
size: .
J: TRBJ1-1
D: .
CDR3: CSVRSSTEAFF
DNA: TGCAGCGTAAGAAGTAGTACTGAAGCTTTCTTT

V: TRBV7-3
size: .
J: TRBJ2-5
D: .
CDR3: CASSFAGGETQYF
DNA: TGTGCCAGCAGCTTCGCCGGAGGGGAGACCCAGTACTTC

V: TRBV5-8
size: .
J: TRBJ2-7
D: .
CDR3: CASSLGAGAYEQYF
DNA: TGTGCCAGCAGCTTGGGGGCAGGGGCCTACGAGCAGTACTTC

V: TRBV5-1
size: .
J: TRBJ2-3
D: TRBD2
CDR3: CASTTGGGTDTQYF
DNA: TGCGCCAGCACCACCGGCGGGGGAACAGATACGCAGTATTTT

V: TRBV19
size: .
J: TRBJ2-1
D: .
CDR3: CASSSYVQSYNEQFF
DNA: TGTGCCAGTAGTTCATACGTCCAGTCCTACAATGAGCAGTTCTTC

V: TRBV7-3
size: .
J: TRBJ2-4
D: .
CDR3: CASSPLVGDIQYF
DNA: TGTGCCAGCAGCCCATTGGTAGGAGACATTCAGTACTTC

V: TRBV4-2
size: once
J: TRBJ2-5
D: .
CDR3: CASSPGDPQETQYF
DNA: TGTGCCAGCAGCCCCGGAGACCCCCAAGAGACCCAGTACTTC

V: TRBV6-1
size: .
J: TRBJ1-1
D: TRBD1
CDR3: CASSDNRGLTEAFF
DNA: TGTGCCAGCAGTGATAACAGGGGGCTGACTGAAGCTTTCTTT

V: TRBV11-2
size: .
J: TRBJ1-1
D: .
CDR3: CASSSTGRDTEAFF
DNA: TGTGCCAGCAGCTCCACAGGGCGGGACACTGAAGCTTTCTTT

V: TRBV27
size: few
J: TRBJ1-4
D: .
CDR3: CASSKRTGEKLFF
DNA: TGTGCCAGCAGTAAGAGAACGGGGGAAAAACTGTTTTTT

V: TRBV6-5
size: .
J: TRBJ1-2
D: .
CDR3: CASRSRDGGGYGYTF
DNA: TGTGCCAGCAGATCCCGGGACGGGGGAGGCTATGGCTACACCTTC

V: TRBV7-9
size: few
J: TRBJ2-7
D: .
CDR3: CASSASSEQYF
DNA: TGTGCCAGCAGCGCGAGTTCGGAGCAGTACTTC

V: TRBV9
size: .
J: TRBJ1-3
D: .
CDR3: CASSGDGRDTIYF
DNA: TGTGCCAGCAGCGGGGACGGGAGAGACACCATATATTTT

V: TRBV19
size: .
J: TRBJ1-6
D: .
CDR3: CAPSSRGFPRTYNSPLHF
DNA: TGTGCCCCGTCATCCAGGGGTTTTCCTCGAACCTATAATTCACCCCTCCACTTT

V: TRBV11-2
size: .
J: TRBJ2-5
D: TRBD2
CDR3: CASSFSGGAVETQYF
DNA: TGTGCCAGCAGCTTTAGCGGGGGAGCGGTAGAGACCCAGTACTTC

V: TRBV5-5
size: few
J: TRBJ1-1
D: TRBD1
CDR3: CASKQGVGNTEAFF
DNA: TGTGCCAGCAAACAGGGGGTAGGGAACACTGAAGCTTTCTTT

V: TRBV28
size: .
J: TRBJ2-7
D: TRBD1
CDR3: CASSLRGTAAGKVKWGYEQYF
DNA: TGTGCCAGCAGTTTAAGGGGGACAGCCGCAGGGAAGGTAAAATGGGGCTACGAGCAGTACTTC

V: TRBV19
size: .
J: TRBJ2-7
D: .
CDR3: CASSTNFRGGEQYF
DNA: TGTGCCAGTAGTACAAACTTCAGGGGCGGTGAGCAGTACTTC

V: TRBV27
size: .
J: TRBJ1-1
D: .
CDR3: CASSSGGWAEAFF
DNA: TGTGCCAGCAGTTCGGGGGGCTGGGCTGAAGCTTTCTTT

V: TRBV6-5
size: once
J: TRBJ2-2
D: .
CDR3: CASTQGNTGELFF
DNA: TGTGCCAGCACTCAGGGGAACACCGGGGAGCTGTTTTTT